What follows are 23 T cell receptor beta chains derived from one specimen sequenced in a study of blood T cells in healthy people across ages. Sample-barcoded 5' priming and a J-beta primer mix drove a second PCR of roughly 6 to 12 cycles. TCRdb passed the 5' RACE reads through MiXCR, listing each CDR3 protein once. The sample records 780,000 or so distinct CDR3 sequences, roughly three fifths being singletons. The sequenced sample was blood. These receptors were collected from a man between 35 and 55 years old in good health.

The chain couples TRBV20-1 to TRBJ2-1; TRBD2 matches 7 bases. Germline V gene data show CDR1 as DFQATT and CDR2 as SNEGSKA (reference sequence). J gave up 4 bases and V 5 bases, and 14 bases lay outside the gene matches. The CDR3 spans 16 residues. The CDR3 region has the DNA TGCAGTGCTTGGGGTGGGACTACCATCTTTTACAATGAGCAGTTCTTC. Translated, it gives CSAWGGTTIFYNEQFF.

The chain couples TRBV7-9 to TRBJ1-5, with a weak D call TRBD1 (5 bases). Trimming shortened V by 1 base and J by 11 bases, and 18 bases separated the two germline ends. The CDR3 runs 15 residues. Looked up from germline, CDR1 is SEHNR and CDR2 is FQNEAQ (reference sequence). The CDR3 DNA reads TGTGCCAGCAGCTTAGGTCTGGGGGTCGAATCTACCCAGCATTTT. Translation: CASSLGLGVESTQHF.

J is TRBJ2-7 and V is TRBV5-1, with D tentatively TRBD1 (5 bases). CDR3 size: 15 residues. Trimming stripped 0 bases from V and 3 bases from J, with 13 bases between. The V gene's germline CDR1 is SGHRS and CDR2 YFSETQ. DNA of the CDR3: TGCGCCAGCAGCTTGGAAGTCCCAACAGGCTACGAGCAGTACTTC. Protein sequence: CASSLEVPTGYEQYF.

The chain combines TRBV21-1 with TRBJ2-5; the D segment call TRBD1 is taken from the table without a DNA check. Gene TRBJ2-7 matches the end of the DNA better, so the J call may be wrong. TRBV21-1 is tagged as a pseudogene. CDR3 length: 14 amino acids. CDR3 nucleotide sequence: TGTGCCAGCAGCAGTAGACAGGGCGATAACGAGCAGTACTTC. Encoded protein: CASSSRQGDNEQYF.

This chain connects TRBV5-8 to TRBJ2-3, with D possibly matching TRBD2 (5 bases). The CDR3 extends over 16 amino acids. Germline V CDR1 and CDR2: SGHTS, YDEGEE. Trimming pared 1 base from V and 1 base from J, leaving 13 bases between. CDR3 nucleotides: TGTGCCAGCAGCTTGTGGGCGCGGGCGGGCACAGATACGCAGTATTTT. Translation: CASSLWARAGTDTQYF.

The CDR3 DNA reads as TGTGCCAGCAGCTTTGTACGGGAGGGGGAGGGGCCGCAGTATTTT. It encodes CASSFVREGEGPQYF. This sequence joins TRBV11-2 and TRBJ2-3, with 8 bases fitting TRBD2. V lost 3 bases, J lost 10 bases, and 12 bases stayed unmatched. Looked up from germline, CDR1 is SGHAT and CDR2 is FQNNGV. The CDR3 totals 15 residues.

This chain connects TRBV6-2 or TRBV6-3 to TRBJ2-7; no clear D. Germline V gene data show CDR1 as MNHEY and CDR2 as SVGEGT. This CDR3 is 15 amino acids long. The germline V and J ends were trimmed by 0 bases and 3 bases, with 12 bases remaining between them. CDR3 sequence: CASSYSNSLNYEQYF. The CDR3 nucleotides read TGTGCCAGCAGTTACTCGAATAGCCTGAACTACGAGCAGTACTTC.

CDR3 in amino acids: CATTGWHRDYVSYEQYF. The CDR3 DNA is TGTGCCACCACAGGATGGCATAGGGACTACGTGTCCTACGAGCAGTACTTC. The V and J genes are TRBV28 and TRBJ2-7; 7 bases line up with TRBD2. Germline CDR1 is MDHEN and CDR2 is SYDVKM. The V segment lost 10 bases and the J segment 1 base; nucleotides outside the gene matches: 19. CDR3 length equals 17 residues.

CDR3 region: CASSVGSGRTDTQYF. In nucleotides, the CDR3 is TGTGCCAGCAGTGTCGGCTCCGGACGCACAGATACGCAGTATTTT. The chain combines TRBV9 with TRBJ2-3; D is unclear. The ends were cut back, 5 bases at V and 1 base at J, with 14 bases in the middle. Germline V CDR1 and CDR2: SGDLS, YYNGEE. CDR3 length: 15 residues.

The chain links TRBV7-9 to TRBJ2-1; TRBD2 matches 10 bases. The J segment lost 6 bases and the V segment lost 5 bases, leaving 10 bases of the junction unmatched. Looked up from germline, CDR1 is SEHNR and CDR2 is FQNEAQ (reference sequence). This CDR3 contains 16 residues. CDR3 bases: TGTGCCAGCAGCCATCGTAGGACTAGCGGCCCCAATGAGCAGTTCTTC. It is translated as CASSHRRTSGPNEQFF.

The V call is TRBV6-6, the J call TRBJ2-7; the match to TRBD2 covers 8 bases. The V gene end was trimmed by 4 bases and the J gene end by 2 bases; junction bases not matched to a gene: 7. The CDR3 consists of 15 residues. Germline CDR1 reads MNHNY; CDR2 reads SVGAGI (reference sequence). DNA of the CDR3: TGTGCCAGCAGTTCACATGCGGGACTAGCCTACGAGCAGTACTTC. Protein product: CASSSHAGLAYEQYF.

This clonotype appeared a few times. CDR3 sequence (DNA): TGTGCCAGCAGGGAGAGGCGGACTAGCGGGAGTTTCGAGCAGTACTTC. Encoded protein: CASRERRTSGSFEQYF. The rearrangement joins TRBV7-2 to TRBJ2-7, with 13 bases identical to TRBD2. V was clipped by 6 bases and J by 6 bases; unmatched bases: 11. CDR1 SGHTA and CDR2 FQGNSA come from the germline V gene. The CDR3 is 16 residues long.

The V call is TRBV6-5, the J call TRBJ1-1; D is uncertain. V shed 5 bases and J shed 0 bases, with 16 bases lying between them. This CDR3 is built from 16 residues. Germline CDR1 and CDR2: MNHEY and SVGAGI. The CDR3 here is CASSRRGAGLNTEAFF. Here the CDR3 DNA reads TGTGCCAGCAGTCGCCGAGGCGCGGGTTTGAACACTGAAGCTTTCTTT.

The chain links TRBV10-3 to TRBJ2-3; D remains ambiguous. In germline, CDR1 is ENHRY, CDR2 SYGVKD. This CDR3 spans 16 amino acids. Between the trimmed V and J ends, which lost 7 bases and 2 bases, there was a span of 19 bases. Written as DNA, the CDR3 is TGTGCCATCACCCCTAGTGGCAGTTCGACCACAGATACGCAGTATTTT. This encodes CAITPSGSSTTDTQYF.

The chain carries TRBV11-1 and TRBJ1-2; D unresolved. V shed 1 base and J shed 8 bases, with 17 bases lying between them. The CDR3 contains 15 residues. Per the germline V gene, CDR1 is SGHAT and CDR2 is FQDESV (reference sequence). CDR3 sequence (DNA): TGTGCCAGCAGCTTAGGGGCGGACGTTGTGAGAGGCTACACCTTC. Amino acid sequence: CASSLGADVVRGYTF.

This clonotype was observed once. The rearrangement uses TRBV5-1 and TRBJ1-2; possibly TRBD1 for D (5 bases). This CDR3 region has 14 residues. From germline, CDR1 is SGHRS and CDR2 YFSETQ. V was cut by 1 base and J by 2 bases, with 9 bases left in between. CDR3 in DNA: TGCGCCAGCAGCTTGATATCAGGGAACTATGGCTACACCTTC. It yields the protein CASSLISGNYGYTF.

The chain employs TRBV5-1 and TRBJ2-4; D could derive from TRBD1 or TRBD2 (6 bases each). This CDR3 spans 16 amino acids. Germline CDR1 reads SGHRS; CDR2 reads YFSETQ. The germline V and J ends were trimmed by 4 bases and 1 base, with 15 bases remaining between them. In DNA form, the CDR3 reads TGCGCCAGCAGCGAGGAGGGGGTTGGGGCCAAAAACATTCAGTACTTC. Protein: CASSEEGVGAKNIQYF.

The V and J genes are TRBV28 and TRBJ1-2, with 8 positions matching TRBD1. The CDR3 has 14 amino acids. V dropped 6 bases and J dropped 8; count of bases not matched to a gene: 11. Germline-derived CDR1 and CDR2 are MDHEN and SYDVKM. This CDR3 is CASRRTGGLSGYTF. The CDR3 nucleotides are TGTGCCAGCAGACGAACAGGGGGGTTATCGGGCTACACCTTC.

V usage is TRBV7-2 and J usage is TRBJ1-3; D call uncertain. Germline assignment: CDR1 SGHTA and CDR2 FQGNSA. The ends were cut back, 0 bases at V and 4 bases at J, with 4 bases in the middle. CDR3 length: 13 residues. The CDR3 is CASSLAGGNTIYF. The CDR3 nucleotides read TGTGCCAGCAGCTTAGCTGGAGGAAACACCATATATTTT. The full variable domain, its missing parts supplied by reference TRBV7-2 and TRBJ1-3, is GAGVSQSPSNKVTEKGKDVELRCDPISGHTALYWYRQSLGQGLEFLIYFQGNSAPDKSGLPSDRFSAERTGGSVSTLTIQRTQQEDSAVYLCASSLAGGNTIYFGEGSWLTVV.

The chain combines TRBV29-1 with TRBJ1-2, with 8 bases lining up with TRBD1. There are 14 residues in the CDR3. Germline V gene sequence: CDR1 SQVTM, CDR2 ANQGSEA. The trim removed 6 bases at V and 3 bases at J, leaving 9 bases unmatched. CDR3 nucleotides: TGCAGCGTCGCGGGGACAGGCGGTGACTATGGCTACACCTTC. Translated: CSVAGTGGDYGYTF.

Remarks on this clonotype: An end of the junction differs from the germline gene, which may be a read error. The chain carries TRBV10-3 and TRBJ2-7; D may be TRBD1 (6 bases). Germline V gene lookup returns CDR1 ENHRY and CDR2 SYGVKD. CDR3 length equals 15 residues. The CDR3 protein is CATSDNRDLPYEQCF. The CDR3 nucleotides are TGTGCCACGAGCGATAACAGGGATCTCCCCTACGAGCAGTGCTTC.

The J gene is TRBJ2-3, the V gene TRBV28; the D is unclear. The CDR3 loop spans 14 amino acids. The V and J ends lost 7 bases and 5 bases respectively, with 16 bases between them. Germline assignment: CDR1 MDHEN and CDR2 SYDVKM. The CDR3 nucleotides read TGTGCCAGCAACAGACCCTTGGGGATAGATACGCAGTATTTT. This gives the protein CASNRPLGIDTQYF.

The chain has TRBV5-1 and TRBJ1-4, with a possible D match to TRBD1 (5 bases). V was pared by 10 bases and J by 7 bases, with 20 bases between. The CDR3 loop spans 14 amino acids. CDR1 is SGHRS and CDR2 is YFSETQ in the germline V gene. The CDR3 DNA is TGCGCCGGCAATTGGGGCAGCAGTAGTGAAAAACTGTTTTTT. It specifies CAGNWGSSSEKLFF.